Reported below is one T cell receptor beta chain. The table came from immunoSEQ multiplex PCR; TCRdb's copy has only in-frame clones and leaves some out. The data show around 92,000 clones, with 86% seen just once and around 13% held by the top ten. The sample originates from a study of blood T cell repertoires in COVID-19. Trimming removed 5 bases at V and 0 bases at J, with 14 bases between. The germline CDR1 and CDR2 sequences are MDHEN and SYDVKM. The CDR3 totals 16 residues. The receptor was derived from a woman aged 60-75 years in a cohort sampled during active or convalescent COVID-19. The rearrangement links TRBV28 to TRBJ1-5; D is perhaps TRBD1 (5 bases). Sequencing was performed on peripheral blood. The CDR3 DNA follows: TGTGCCAGCAGTCCTGGAGGGGTTAATAGCAATCAGCCCCAGCATTTT. As protein: CASSPGGVNSNQPQHF. The full variable domain, its missing parts supplied by reference TRBV28 and TRBJ1-5, is DVKVTQSSRYLVKRTGEKVFLECVQDMDHENMFWYRQDPGLGLRLIYFSYDVKMKEKGDIPEGYSVSREKKERFSLILESASTNQTSMYLCASSPGGVNSNQPQHFGDGTRLSIL.